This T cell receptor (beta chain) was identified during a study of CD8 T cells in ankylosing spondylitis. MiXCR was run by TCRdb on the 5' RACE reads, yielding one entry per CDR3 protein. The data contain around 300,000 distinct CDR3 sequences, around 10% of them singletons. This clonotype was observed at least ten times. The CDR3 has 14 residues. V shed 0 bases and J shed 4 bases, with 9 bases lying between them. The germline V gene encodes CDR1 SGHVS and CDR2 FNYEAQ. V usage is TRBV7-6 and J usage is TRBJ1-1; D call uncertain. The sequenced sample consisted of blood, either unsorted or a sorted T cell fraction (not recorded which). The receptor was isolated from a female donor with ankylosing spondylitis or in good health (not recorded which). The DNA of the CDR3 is TGTGCCAGCAGCTTAGCTTCTCTTAGCACTGAAGCTTTCTTT. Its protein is CASSLASLSTEAFF.